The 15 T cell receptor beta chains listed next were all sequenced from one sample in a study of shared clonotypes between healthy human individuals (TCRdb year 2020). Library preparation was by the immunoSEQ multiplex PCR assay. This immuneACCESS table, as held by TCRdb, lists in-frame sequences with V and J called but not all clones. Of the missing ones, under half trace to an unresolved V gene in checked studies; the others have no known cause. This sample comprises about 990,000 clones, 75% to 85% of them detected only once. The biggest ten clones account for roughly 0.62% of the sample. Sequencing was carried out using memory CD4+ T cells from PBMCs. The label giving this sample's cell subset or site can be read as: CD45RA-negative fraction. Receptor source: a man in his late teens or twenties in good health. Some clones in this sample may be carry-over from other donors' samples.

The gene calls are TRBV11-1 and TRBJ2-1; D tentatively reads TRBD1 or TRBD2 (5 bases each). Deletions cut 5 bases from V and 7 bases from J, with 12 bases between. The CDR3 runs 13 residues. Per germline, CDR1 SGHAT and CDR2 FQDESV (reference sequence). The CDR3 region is CASSLRGRNEQFF. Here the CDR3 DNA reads TGTGCCAGCAGCCTCCGGGGCCGGAATGAGCAGTTCTTC.

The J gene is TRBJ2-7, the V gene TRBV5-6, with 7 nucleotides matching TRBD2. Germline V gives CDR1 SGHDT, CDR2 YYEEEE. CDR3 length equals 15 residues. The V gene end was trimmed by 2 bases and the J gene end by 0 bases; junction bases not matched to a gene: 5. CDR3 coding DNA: TGTGCCAGCAGCTTTCTAGCGGCTTTCTCCTACGAGCAGTACTTC. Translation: CASSFLAAFSYEQYF.

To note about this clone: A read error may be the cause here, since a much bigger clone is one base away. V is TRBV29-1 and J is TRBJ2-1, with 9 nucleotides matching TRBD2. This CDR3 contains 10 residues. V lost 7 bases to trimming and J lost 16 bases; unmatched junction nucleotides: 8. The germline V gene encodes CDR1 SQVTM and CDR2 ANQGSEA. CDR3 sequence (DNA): TGCAGCGCTGCCCTAGCGGGATATTTCTTC. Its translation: CSAALAGYFF.

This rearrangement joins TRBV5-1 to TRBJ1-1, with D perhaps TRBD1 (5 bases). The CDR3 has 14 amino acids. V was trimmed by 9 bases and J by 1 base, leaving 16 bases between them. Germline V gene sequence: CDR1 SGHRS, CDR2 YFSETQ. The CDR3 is CATRPGTGNTEAFF. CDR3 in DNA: TGCGCCACCCGACCCGGGACGGGGAACACTGAAGCTTTCTTT.

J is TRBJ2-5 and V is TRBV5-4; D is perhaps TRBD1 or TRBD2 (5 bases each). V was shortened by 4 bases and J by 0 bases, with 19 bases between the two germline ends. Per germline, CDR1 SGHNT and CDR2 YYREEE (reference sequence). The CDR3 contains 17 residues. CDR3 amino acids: CASSGAVRGWDQETQYF. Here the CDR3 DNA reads TGTGCCAGCAGCGGGGCCGTTCGGGGTTGGGACCAAGAGACCCAGTACTTC.

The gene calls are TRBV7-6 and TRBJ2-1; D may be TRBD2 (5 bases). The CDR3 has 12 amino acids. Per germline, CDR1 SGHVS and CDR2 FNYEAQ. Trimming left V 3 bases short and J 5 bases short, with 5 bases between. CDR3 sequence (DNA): TGTGCCAGCAGCTTGAGGGACAATGAGCAGTTCTTC. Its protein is CASSLRDNEQFF.

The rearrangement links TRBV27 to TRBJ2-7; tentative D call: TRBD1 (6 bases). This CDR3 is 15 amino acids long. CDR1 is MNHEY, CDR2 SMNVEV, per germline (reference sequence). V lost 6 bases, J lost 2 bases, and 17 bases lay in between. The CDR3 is CASSVGTTATYEQYF. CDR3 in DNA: TGTGCCAGCAGCGTGGGGACAACCGCTACCTACGAGCAGTACTTC.

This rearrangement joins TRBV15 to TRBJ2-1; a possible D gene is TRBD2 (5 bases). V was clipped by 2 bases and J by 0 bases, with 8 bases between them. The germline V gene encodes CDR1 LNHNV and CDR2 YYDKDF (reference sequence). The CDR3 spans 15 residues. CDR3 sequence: CATSRPGISYNEQFF. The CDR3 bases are TGTGCCACCAGCAGACCCGGGATCTCCTACAATGAGCAGTTCTTC.

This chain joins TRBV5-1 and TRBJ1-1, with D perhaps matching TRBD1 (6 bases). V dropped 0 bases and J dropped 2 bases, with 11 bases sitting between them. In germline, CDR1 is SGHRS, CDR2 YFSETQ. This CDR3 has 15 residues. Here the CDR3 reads CASSLEAGDNTEAFF. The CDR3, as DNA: TGCGCCAGCAGCTTGGAGGCAGGGGATAACACTGAAGCTTTCTTT.

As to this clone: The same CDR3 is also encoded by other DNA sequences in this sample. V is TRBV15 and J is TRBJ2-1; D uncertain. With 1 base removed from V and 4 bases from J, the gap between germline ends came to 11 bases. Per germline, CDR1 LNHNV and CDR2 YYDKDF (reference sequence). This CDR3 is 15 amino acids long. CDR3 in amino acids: CATSRAGTGYNEQFF. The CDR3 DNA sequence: TGTGCCACCAGCAGAGCTGGTACTGGGTACAATGAGCAGTTCTTC.

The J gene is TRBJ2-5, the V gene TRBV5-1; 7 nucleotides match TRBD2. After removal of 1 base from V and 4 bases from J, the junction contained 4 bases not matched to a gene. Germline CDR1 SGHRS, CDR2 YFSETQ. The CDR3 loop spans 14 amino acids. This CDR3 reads CASSLIGGIETQYF. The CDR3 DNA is TGCGCCAGCAGCTTGATCGGGGGGATAGAGACCCAGTACTTC.

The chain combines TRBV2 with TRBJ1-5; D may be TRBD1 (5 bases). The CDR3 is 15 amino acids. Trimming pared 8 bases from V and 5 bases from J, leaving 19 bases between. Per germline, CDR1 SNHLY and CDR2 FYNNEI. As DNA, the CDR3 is TGTGCCAGCTCCCTGGGGGTCGATAGTTATCAGCCCCAGCATTTT. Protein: CASSLGVDSYQPQHF.

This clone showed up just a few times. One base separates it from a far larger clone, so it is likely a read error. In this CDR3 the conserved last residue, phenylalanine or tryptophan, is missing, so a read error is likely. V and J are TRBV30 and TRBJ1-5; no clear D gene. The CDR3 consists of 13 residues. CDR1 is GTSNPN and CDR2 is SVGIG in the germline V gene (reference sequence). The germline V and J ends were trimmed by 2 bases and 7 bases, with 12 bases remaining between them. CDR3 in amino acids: CAWSTRSGQPQHS. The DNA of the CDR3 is TGTGCCTGGAGTACGAGGTCGGGGCAGCCCCAGCATTCT.

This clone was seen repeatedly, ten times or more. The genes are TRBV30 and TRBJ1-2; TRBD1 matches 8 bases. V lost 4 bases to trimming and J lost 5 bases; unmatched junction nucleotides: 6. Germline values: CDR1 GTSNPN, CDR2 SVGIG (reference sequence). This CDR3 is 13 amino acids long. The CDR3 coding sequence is TGTGCCTGGAATCAGGGGGCGAGGTATGGCTACACCTTC. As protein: CAWNQGARYGYTF.

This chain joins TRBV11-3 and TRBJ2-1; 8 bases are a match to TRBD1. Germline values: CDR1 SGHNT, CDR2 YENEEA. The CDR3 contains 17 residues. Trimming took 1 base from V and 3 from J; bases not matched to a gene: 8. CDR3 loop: CASSLGPAGGYYNEQFF. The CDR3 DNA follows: TGTGCCAGCAGCTTAGGCCCGGCAGGGGGCTACTACAATGAGCAGTTCTTC.